These 22 T cell receptor beta chains were sequenced from one sample in a study of blood T cell repertoires in COVID-19. Generated by immunoSEQ multiplex PCR, the TCRdb table keeps only in-frame clones and is missing some. The data contain about 240,000 clones, roughly four fifths of them singletons. Input material: peripheral blood. These receptors originate from a woman in her late teens or twenties with acute or convalescent COVID-19.

This chain links TRBV5-1 with TRBJ2-7; 11 nucleotides match TRBD1. Germline assignment: CDR1 SGHRS and CDR2 YFSETQ. The CDR3 spans 16 residues. The V gene end was trimmed by 4 bases and the J gene end by 6 bases; junction bases not matched to a gene: 12. This CDR3 reads CASSAGRGTGGREQYF. CDR3 coding DNA: TGCGCCAGCAGCGCCGGGCGGGGGACAGGGGGTCGCGAGCAGTACTTC.

The chain has TRBV18 and TRBJ1-1; D gene unclear. V lost 6 bases and J lost 3, with 11 bases in between. Germline V gene data show CDR1 as KGHSH and CDR2 as LQKENI. The CDR3 loop spans 13 amino acids. The CDR3 sequence is CASSPYEDTEAFF. CDR3 sequence (DNA): TGTGCCAGCTCTCCGTACGAGGACACTGAAGCTTTCTTT.

The J gene is TRBJ2-2, the V gene TRBV7-3; no reliable D call. CDR3 length: 13 residues. The germline V gene encodes CDR1 SGHTA and CDR2 FQGTGA. V lost 5 bases and J 6 bases, leaving 10 bases between the germline ends. Here the CDR3 DNA reads TGTGCCAGCAGCCTAAACTTCGCCGGGGAGCTGTTTTTT. It codes for CASSLNFAGELFF. Complete variable domain (other parts from reference TRBV7-3 and TRBJ2-2): GAGVSQTPSNKVTEKGKYVELRCDPISGHTALYWYRQSLGQGPEFLIYFQGTGAADDSGLPNDRFFAVRPEGSVSTLKIQRTERGDSAVYLCASSLNFAGELFFGEGSRLTVL.

J is TRBJ2-7 and V is TRBV11-3, with D maybe TRBD2 (5 bases). CDR1 SGHNT and CDR2 YENEEA come from the germline V gene. The CDR3 runs 14 residues. V lost 4 bases to trimming and J lost 0 bases, with 10 bases between them. The CDR3, as DNA: TGTGCCAGCAGCTCGAGTGCGGGCTCCTACGAGCAGTACTTC. It is translated as CASSSSAGSYEQYF.

This chain links TRBV28 with TRBJ2-7; 9 positions match TRBD2. Germline V gives CDR1 MDHEN, CDR2 SYDVKM. The CDR3 is 16 residues long. The V and J ends lost 4 bases and 4 bases, in that order; junction bases with no gene match: 11. For the CDR3, the DNA is TGTGCCAGCAGTTCGCCAGCGGGAGGACTCGTGTACGAGCAGTACTTC. Protein sequence: CASSSPAGGLVYEQYF.

The chain carries TRBV5-6 and TRBJ2-3, with a possible D match to TRBD2 (6 bases). Germline loops: CDR1 SGHDT, CDR2 YYEEEE. The germline V and J ends were trimmed by 0 bases and 3 bases, with 8 bases remaining between them. The CDR3 totals 14 residues. CDR3 sequence: CASSLGAGTDTQYF. Here the CDR3 DNA reads TGTGCCAGCAGCTTGGGCGCGGGAACAGATACGCAGTATTTT.

This clone was counted once. The rearrangement uses TRBV12-3 or TRBV12-4 and TRBJ2-1; 9 nucleotides match TRBD2. The CDR3 spans 13 residues. V was pared by 6 bases and J by 4 bases, with 1 base of the junction left unmatched. CDR3 residues: CASSGLAYNEQFF. In DNA, the CDR3 is TGTGCCAGCAGCGGACTAGCGTACAATGAGCAGTTCTTC.

The gene calls are TRBV20-1 and TRBJ2-7; TRBD2 aligns across 7 bases. Germline-derived CDR1 and CDR2 are DFQATT and SNEGSKA (reference sequence). Losses at the gene ends were 3 bases for V and 4 bases for J; bases not matched to a gene: 3. The CDR3 extends over 12 amino acids. The CDR3 protein is CSASLRGYEQYF. The CDR3 bases are TGCAGTGCTAGTCTGCGGGGGTACGAGCAGTACTTC.

The chain is built from TRBV19 and TRBJ2-5, with 15 bases aligning to TRBD2. V shed 4 bases and J 2 bases; nucleotides not matched to a gene: 2. Germline CDR1 and CDR2: LNHDA and SQIVND (reference sequence). The CDR3 contains 16 residues. The CDR3 DNA reads as TGTGCCAGTAGTACCGGGACTAGCGGGGGGCAAGAGACCCAGTACTTC. This sequence encodes CASSTGTSGGQETQYF.

In this sample, this clone turned up once. The chain joins TRBV30 to TRBJ1-5; D uncertain. CDR1 GTSNPN and CDR2 SVGIG come from the germline V gene (reference sequence). This CDR3 is 13 amino acids long. Trimming cost V 1 base and J 2 bases, with 6 bases left between them. Here the CDR3 reads CAWSDRGNQPQHF. The CDR3 DNA reads as TGTGCCTGGAGTGATCGAGGCAATCAGCCCCAGCATTTT.

This chain connects TRBV19 to TRBJ1-5; D is perhaps TRBD1 (6 bases). The CDR3 has 16 amino acids. Germline CDR1 reads LNHDA; CDR2 reads SQIVND (reference sequence). V shed 9 bases and J shed 4 bases, with 22 bases lying between them. CDR3 region: CASFDGGPIKNQPQHF. CDR3 bases: TGTGCCAGCTTCGATGGGGGCCCCATTAAAAATCAGCCCCAGCATTTT.

A single count supports this clone. V gene TRBV14 combines with J gene TRBJ2-2; D is uncertain. Germline CDR1 reads SGHDN; CDR2 reads FVKESK. The CDR3 has 13 amino acids. Trimming shortened V by 1 base and J by 7 bases, and 7 bases separated the two germline ends. CDR3 coding DNA: TGTGCCAGCAGCCAAGGGCCCCGCGGGGAGCTGTTTTTT. Translation: CASSQGPRGELFF. The full variable domain, in which reference TRBV14 and TRBJ2-2 provide the parts outside the CDR3, is EAGVTQFPSHSVIEKGQTVTLRCDPISGHDNLYWYRRVMGKEIKFLLHFVKESKQDESGMPNNRFLAERTGGTYSTLKVQPAELEDSGVYFCASSQGPRGELFFGEGSRLTVL.

The rearrangement joins TRBV28 to TRBJ1-5; D is possibly TRBD1 (6 bases). This CDR3 is 15 amino acids long. V was clipped by 4 bases and J by 3 bases, with 13 bases between them. Germline values: CDR1 MDHEN, CDR2 SYDVKM. The CDR3 spells CASSSPRDINQPQHF. The CDR3 nucleotides are TGTGCCAGCAGTTCCCCCCGGGACATCAATCAGCCCCAGCATTTT.

J is TRBJ2-4 and V is TRBV6-5, with 7 bases matching TRBD1. Trimming took 2 bases from V and 9 from J; bases not matched to a gene: 10. The CDR3 spans 15 residues. Per the germline V gene, CDR1 is MNHEY and CDR2 is SVGAGI. The CDR3 region is CASSYQRQGTSIQYF. For the CDR3, the DNA is TGTGCCAGCAGTTACCAACGACAGGGTACCTCCATTCAGTACTTC.

V gene TRBV3-1 (or the pseudogene TRBV3-2) combines with J gene TRBJ2-7, with D tentatively TRBD2 (6 bases). The CDR3 covers 16 residues. Looked up from germline, CDR1 is LGHDT and CDR2 is YNNKEL (reference sequence). Trimming stripped 1 base from V and 2 bases from J, with 15 bases between. CDR3 DNA sequence: TGTGCCAGCAGCCAAGGGGCCGGAGCGGGCACCTACGAGCAGTACTTC. Translated, it gives CASSQGAGAGTYEQYF.

This chain uses TRBV27 with TRBJ2-3, with 7 positions matching TRBD1. CDR3 size: 15 residues. The V gene end was trimmed by 6 bases and the J gene end by 0 bases; junction bases not matched to a gene: 6. The germline V gene has CDR1 MNHEY and CDR2 SMNVEV (reference sequence). The CDR3 loop reads CASRVWTGSTDTQYF. CDR3 nucleotide sequence: TGTGCCAGCAGGGTATGGACAGGTAGCACAGATACGCAGTATTTT.

The chain combines TRBV7-2 with TRBJ1-6, with D perhaps matching TRBD1 (5 bases). From germline, CDR1 is SGHTA and CDR2 FQGNSA. The CDR3 contains 14 residues. V lost 3 bases and J 10 bases, leaving 13 bases between the germline ends. The CDR3 bases are TGTGCCAGCAGCTTTACTCCAGGGCAGTCACCCCTCCACTTT. Its protein is CASSFTPGQSPLHF.

The J gene is TRBJ1-1, the V gene TRBV7-9; D might be TRBD1 (5 bases). V was shortened by 1 base and J by 2 bases, with 8 bases between the two germline ends. Germline CDR1 and CDR2: SEHNR and FQNEAQ (reference sequence). CDR3 size: 14 residues. CDR3 DNA sequence: TGTGCCAGCAGCTTAGGGGGGGAAAACACTGAAGCTTTCTTT. Amino acid sequence: CASSLGGENTEAFF.

This chain uses TRBV28 with TRBJ2-7; D is perhaps TRBD1 (5 bases). The CDR3 is 14 residues long. CDR1 is MDHEN, CDR2 SYDVKM, per germline. With 6 bases removed from V and 5 bases from J, the gap between germline ends came to 17 bases. The CDR3 coding sequence is TGTGCCAGCAGCCCTACCCTTCAGGGTAACGAGCAGTACTTC. Its protein is CASSPTLQGNEQYF.

This sequence joins TRBV21-1 and TRBJ2-3; the table's D call TRBD2 went unverified against the DNA. TRBV21-1 is shown as a pseudogene. CDR3 length: 17 amino acids. This CDR3 reads CASSKGRGRAVTDTQYF. CDR3 coding DNA: TGTGCCAGCAGCAAAGGCCGCGGGAGGGCCGTGACAGATACGCAGTATTTT.

This clone was counted between two and nine times. J is TRBJ2-7 and V is TRBV9, with 8 nucleotides matching TRBD1. Germline CDR1 reads SGDLS; CDR2 reads YYNGEE. The CDR3 contains 15 residues. Losses at the gene ends were 3 bases for V and 5 bases for J; bases not matched to a gene: 10. The CDR3 DNA reads as TGTGCCAGCAGCGGACACGGGACAGGCAACAACGAGCAGTACTTC. Translation: CASSGHGTGNNEQYF.

V usage is TRBV6-5 and J usage is TRBJ1-5; D call uncertain. The CDR3 has 13 residues. Trimming removed 5 bases at V and 4 bases at J, with 9 bases between. The V gene's germline CDR1 is MNHEY and CDR2 SVGAGI. In DNA, the CDR3 is TGTGCCAGCAGTCAGTGGTTGAATCAGCCCCAGCATTTT. This gives the protein CASSQWLNQPQHF.